This T cell receptor (beta chain) was captured in a study of T cells in localized non-small cell lung cancer. This clone was found once. Its antigen is currently unknown. Germline values: CDR1 SNHLY, CDR2 FYNNEI. Unmatched junction bases numbered 4, after V lost 5 bases and J lost 4 bases. The CDR3 is made up of 14 amino acids. The repertoire was sequenced with immunoSEQ multiplex PCR; TCRdb's copy has only in-frame clones and lacks some. Seen here are approximately 30,000 clones, roughly 93% observed once, and the top ten hold 7.9%. Regarding the study as a whole: Across samples, adjacent lung featured a median roughly 60 of the top 100 tumor clones. Sequencing, confined to only one tumor region, leaves heterogeneity possible. Uninvolved nearby lung showed the greatest T cell clonality, exceeding that found in tumor. Higher blood T cell density tracked longer overall survival.

Sequenced material: peripheral blood, taken before any cancer treatment. The chain is built from TRBV2 and TRBJ2-3, with 9 bases aligning to TRBD2. The source is a female donor older than 55 with stage I lung adenocarcinoma. DNA of the CDR3: TGTGCCAGCAGTTTTAGCGGGGGATCAGATACGCAGTATTTT. It encodes CASSFSGGSDTQYF. The full variable domain, rest sourced from reference TRBV2 and TRBJ2-3, is EPEVTQTPSHQVTQMGQEVILRCVPISNHLYFYWYRQILGQKVEFLVSFYNNEISEKSEIFDDQFSVERPDGSNFTLKIRSTKLEDSAMYFCASSFSGGSDTQYFGPGTRLTVL.